These 6 T cell receptor beta chains were sequenced from one sample in a study of T cells in Graves' hyperthyroidism and ophthalmopathy. Researchers amplified the TCR beta CDR3 regions from RNA transcripts. Primed by the HTBI set, a first-round RT-PCR was run on the TCR CDR3. Each CDR3 protein gets one entry after TCRdb re-called the multiplex PCR reads with MiXCR. The sample carries around 530,000 distinct CDR3 sequences, approximately 17% recorded once. Material for sequencing was blood. Receptors originate from a woman between 18 and 29 years old with Graves' ophthalmopathy.

This clonotype was seen repeatedly, ten times or more. V is TRBV12-3 or TRBV12-4 and J is TRBJ2-1, with TRBD2 matching over 10 bases. V dropped 5 bases and J dropped 9; count of bases not matched to a gene: 7. CDR3 length: 14 amino acids. The DNA of the CDR3 is TGTGCCAGCAGTGCTGGGCTAGCGGGAGTTGAGCAGTTCTTC. Its translation is CASSAGLAGVEQFF.

This clonotype was picked up many times. The gene calls are TRBV28 and TRBJ2-1; TRBD2 matches at 11 bases. Looked up from germline, CDR1 is MDHEN and CDR2 is SYDVKM. V lost 4 bases and J lost 5; bases outside the gene matches: 10. The CDR3 has 17 amino acids. CDR3 coding DNA: TGTGCCAGCAGTTCGGTTGACGGGACTAGCGGCAACAATGAGCAGTTCTTC. Its protein product is CASSSVDGTSGNNEQFF.

This clonotype was observed a handful of times. The chain couples TRBV28 to TRBJ1-3; D is ambiguous. This CDR3 is built from 16 residues. Looked up from germline, CDR1 is MDHEN and CDR2 is SYDVKM. The germline V and J ends were trimmed by 6 bases and 0 bases, with 15 bases remaining between them. CDR3 sequence: CASSFTPVASGNTIYF. The CDR3 DNA sequence: TGTGCCAGCAGCTTTACACCAGTAGCCTCTGGAAACACCATATATTTT. The whole variable domain, filled in from reference TRBV28 and TRBJ1-3, reads DVKVTQSSRYLVKRTGEKVFLECVQDMDHENMFWYRQDPGLGLRLIYFSYDVKMKEKGDIPEGYSVSREKKERFSLILESASTNQTSMYLCASSFTPVASGNTIYFGEGSWLTVV.

This clonotype came up a few times. The DNA of the CDR3 is TGTGCCAGCAGCCCACAGGGGGACCAAGAGACCCAGTACTTC. It specifies CASSPQGDQETQYF. The V gene is TRBV13, the J gene TRBJ2-5; 8 nucleotides agree with TRBD1. The CDR3 has 14 residues. The germline V gene encodes CDR1 PRHDT and CDR2 FYEKMQ (reference sequence). Unmatched junction bases numbered 2, after V lost 5 bases and J lost 0 bases.

In its sample, this clonotype was seen many times. J is TRBJ2-3 and V is TRBV7-2; either TRBD1 or TRBD2 may supply D (5 bases each). V lost 3 bases and J 0 bases, leaving 7 bases between the germline ends. This CDR3 has 14 residues. The V gene's germline CDR1 is SGHTA and CDR2 FQGNSA. As DNA, the CDR3 is TGTGCCAGCAGCTTGGGACCGAGCACAGATACGCAGTATTTT. Residues: CASSLGPSTDTQYF.

The sample holds many counts of this clonotype. The CDR3 region is CASSDRQGGTEAFF. For the CDR3, the DNA is TGTGCCAGCAGTGATCGACAGGGTGGCACTGAAGCTTTCTTT. The chain combines TRBV2 with TRBJ1-1; 7 nucleotides match TRBD1. The trim removed 3 bases at V and 4 bases at J, leaving 5 bases unmatched. Germline loops: CDR1 SNHLY, CDR2 FYNNEI. The CDR3 runs to 14 residues.